Below, 11 T cell receptor beta chains from the same sample are listed, as sequenced in a study of lymphopenia after photon versus proton radiotherapy. Libraries were prepared by immunoSEQ multiplex PCR; TCRdb keeps only in-frame clonotypes and omits some of them. The table includes roughly 29,000 clones, roughly 89% detected once. Source: peripheral blood, taken from a patient treated with proton-based radiotherapy. These receptors were taken from a woman aged 55 to 70 with cholangiocarcinoma. Some clones in this sample may be carry-over from other donors' samples.

The V gene is TRBV15, the J gene TRBJ1-5; D unresolved. V lost 1 base, J lost 7 bases, and 11 bases lay in between. Germline CDR1 is LNHNV and CDR2 is YYDKDF (reference sequence). This CDR3 region has 14 residues. Here the CDR3 reads CATSRVAEGQPQHF. DNA of the CDR3: TGTGCCACCAGCAGAGTGGCCGAGGGCCAGCCCCAGCATTTT.

The gene calls are TRBV6-5 and TRBJ2-1; 8 positions agree with TRBD2. The CDR3 loop spans 14 amino acids. The germline gives CDR1 MNHEY, CDR2 SVGAGI. V was clipped by 4 bases and J by 6 bases; unmatched bases: 5. The CDR3 protein is CASSLAGGGNEQFF. CDR3 nucleotide sequence: TGTGCCAGCAGTTTGGCGGGGGGTGGCAATGAGCAGTTCTTC.

The chain couples TRBV10-1 to TRBJ2-3; D remains unclear. With 9 bases removed from V and 2 bases from J, the gap between germline ends came to 9 bases. The germline V gene encodes CDR1 WNHNN and CDR2 SYGVQD (reference sequence). The CDR3 sequence is 12 residues long. CDR3 coding DNA: TGCGCCAGTGGGCCGAACACAGATACGCAGTATTTT. Amino acids: CASGPNTDTQYF.

The chain employs TRBV13 and TRBJ2-7; tentative D call: TRBD1 (6 bases). Trimming took 6 bases from V and 5 from J, leaving 20 bases between them. Germline loops: CDR1 PRHDT, CDR2 FYEKMQ (reference sequence). This CDR3 is built from 15 residues. The CDR3 here is CASRRRMDRGDEQYF. In DNA, the CDR3 is TGTGCCAGCAGGCGCAGGATGGACAGAGGGGACGAGCAGTACTTC.

The chain uses TRBV5-1 and TRBJ2-3, with 8 bases identical to TRBD2. In germline, CDR1 is SGHRS, CDR2 YFSETQ. The V gene end was trimmed by 0 bases and the J gene end by 5 bases; junction bases not matched to a gene: 8. This CDR3 has 16 amino acids. The CDR3 DNA reads as TGCGCCAGCAGCTTGGCGGGAGCGGGAGTGGTAGATACGCAGTATTTT. Its translation: CASSLAGAGVVDTQYF.

The chain uses TRBV11-3 and TRBJ2-3; the D gene is possibly TRBD2 (6 bases). With 6 bases removed from V and 2 bases from J, the gap between germline ends came to 9 bases. This CDR3 spans 13 amino acids. Germline assignment: CDR1 SGHNT and CDR2 YENEEA. CDR3 coding DNA: TGTGCCAGCAGAGCTAGCGACACAGATACGCAGTATTTT. It encodes CASRASDTDTQYF.

In the case of this clone: Given a much more abundant clone one base away, this may be a read error. This sample also contains other DNA sequences that code for the same CDR3. The chain employs TRBV7-2 and TRBJ2-1; tentatively, D is TRBD2 (6 bases). Germline V gives CDR1 SGHTA, CDR2 FQGNSA. This CDR3 spans 15 amino acids. The CDR3 reads CASSEGTSSYNEQFF. CDR3 bases: TGTGCCAGCAGCGAGGGTACTAGCTCCTACAATGAGCAATTCTTC.

The chain recombines TRBV19 with TRBJ2-7; D possibly corresponds to TRBD2 (5 bases). Germline CDR1 LNHDA, CDR2 SQIVND (reference sequence). Between the trimmed V and J ends, which lost 7 bases and 1 base, there was a span of 11 bases. The CDR3 runs 13 residues. CDR3 region: CASTPRGSYEQYF. CDR3 sequence (DNA): TGTGCCAGTACCCCTCGCGGGTCCTACGAGCAGTACTTC.

The V call is TRBV5-6, the J call TRBJ2-5, with D perhaps TRBD2 (5 bases). The CDR3 contains 16 residues. Germline CDR1 and CDR2: SGHDT and YYEEEE. Trimming stripped 3 bases from V and 5 bases from J, with 20 bases between. CDR3 in amino acids: CASSSRAAERWETQYF. CDR3 nucleotides: TGTGCCAGCAGCTCTCGAGCGGCGGAGAGGTGGGAGACCCAGTACTTC.

V gene TRBV5-1 combines with J gene TRBJ2-2; D call uncertain. The CDR3 loop spans 14 amino acids. Germline V gives CDR1 SGHRS, CDR2 YFSETQ. Trimming shortened V by 4 bases and J by 6 bases, and 13 bases separated the two germline ends. In DNA form, the CDR3 reads TGCGCCAGCAGCCCCACCCCAGTAGCCGGGGAGCTGTTTTTT. Its protein is CASSPTPVAGELFF.

The gene calls are TRBV28 and TRBJ2-2; 7 nucleotides agree with TRBD1. With 6 bases clipped from V and 5 bases from J, the junction kept 6 bases outside the gene matches. The germline CDR1 and CDR2 sequences are MDHEN and SYDVKM. The CDR3 is 14 residues long. The CDR3 reads CASRLTGFTGELFF. The CDR3 DNA reads as TGTGCCAGCAGATTGACAGGGTTTACCGGGGAGCTGTTTTTT.